The 17 T cell receptor beta chains listed next were all sequenced from one sample in a study of CXCR3-negative and CXCR3-positive naive CD8 T cells. Whole-study findings and limits: Relative to CXCR3-negative naive cells, CXCR3-positive naive cells had more hydrophobic TRB CDR3s.

All TRB cDNA libraries came from 5' RACE performed with UMI labels. TCRdb reprocessed the 5' RACE reads, keeping one entry per CDR3 protein, no DNA. This sample contains under 150,000 distinct CDR3 sequences. The antigens these receptors bind are not known. The specimen was naive CXCR3+ CD8+ T cells from blood. Subset described: CD45RO-CCR7+CD27+CD95- naive CD8+ T cells expressing CXCR3 (TNR3+). The receptor set was obtained from a human donor in good health. Some clones in this sample may be carry-over from other donors' samples.

The chain has TRBV7-8 and TRBJ2-2; with no DNA, the TCRdb D assignment of TRBD2 cannot be verified. This CDR3 contains 12 residues. Germline CDR1 reads SGHVS; CDR2 reads FQNEAQ. CDR3 in amino acids: CASSPSRGELFF. The whole variable domain, remainder taken from reference TRBV7-8 and TRBJ2-2, is GAGVSQSPRYKVAKRGQDVALRCDPISGHVSLFWYQQALGQGPEFLTYFQNEAQLDKSGLPSDRFFAERPEGSVSTLKIQRTQQEDSAVYLCASSPSRGELFFGEGSRLTVL.

The V gene is TRBV7-9, the J gene TRBJ2-7; TCRdb calls TRBD1, which cannot be checked without DNA. Germline lookup yields CDR1 SEHNR and CDR2 FQNEAQ (reference sequence). The CDR3 covers 13 residues. CDR3: CASSEGASREQYF.

V is TRBV6-5 and J is TRBJ2-7; the D gene TCRdb calls, TRBD1, cannot be checked with no DNA. The CDR3 spans 20 residues. The germline V gene has CDR1 MNHEY and CDR2 SVGAGI. The CDR3 loop reads CVKGRARDPGQSHPNYEQYF.

The rearrangement links TRBV24-1 to TRBJ2-2. The germline V gene has CDR1 KGHDR and CDR2 SFDVKD. CDR3 length: 14 residues. CDR3 protein: CATSGLATTGELFF.

This rearrangement joins TRBV5-1 to TRBJ1-5; with no DNA, the TCRdb D assignment of TRBD1 cannot be verified. CDR1 SGHRS and CDR2 YFSETQ come from the germline V gene. The CDR3 loop spans 15 amino acids. The chain's CDR3 is CASSPGQRPNQPQHF.

The rearrangement links TRBV18 to TRBJ2-4. The germline V gene has CDR1 KGHSH and CDR2 LQKENI. The CDR3 covers 14 residues. The CDR3: CASSTREDKNIQYF.

This chain links TRBV20-1 with TRBJ1-2; with no DNA, the TCRdb D assignment of TRBD1 cannot be verified. Per germline, CDR1 DFQATT and CDR2 SNEGSKA (reference sequence). The CDR3 is made up of 15 amino acids. The CDR3 region is CSAREVGATDYGYTF.

The chain employs TRBV7-8 and TRBJ2-2; TCRdb lists TRBD2, though no DNA is available to test this call. Germline V gene lookup returns CDR1 SGHVS and CDR2 FQNEAQ. The CDR3 runs to 14 residues. CDR3 region: CASSEGSNTGELFF.

This chain joins TRBV28 and TRBJ2-7; TCRdb picks TRBD2, but there is no DNA to check that call. CDR1 MDHEN and CDR2 SYDVKM come from the germline V gene. The CDR3 runs to 15 residues. CDR3 protein: CASTGGRVVVDEQYF.

The V call is TRBV2, the J call TRBJ2-1; as DNA is missing, the TRBD1 call by TCRdb cannot be tested. Germline CDR1 is SNHLY and CDR2 is FYNNEI. The CDR3 is 14 residues long. The CDR3 is CASRIRGSHNEQFF.

This sequence joins TRBV3-1 and TRBJ2-1. The CDR3 is made up of 15 amino acids. Germline V gene data show CDR1 as LGHDT and CDR2 as YNNKEL (reference sequence). CDR3 protein: CASSQDRGIYNEQFF.

The CDR3 here is CASSYAQGELFF. The chain carries TRBV25-1 and TRBJ2-2. Germline CDR1 is MGHDK and CDR2 is SYGVNS. The CDR3 runs to 12 residues.

This chain connects TRBV4-1 to TRBJ2-1; TCRdb outputs TRBD1, but without DNA this stays unchecked. The CDR3 totals 16 residues. In germline, CDR1 is MGHRA, CDR2 YSYEKL. CDR3 sequence: CASSQVLQGARAGQFF.

This rearrangement joins TRBV7-2 to TRBJ2-1; as DNA is missing, the TRBD1 call by TCRdb cannot be tested. The CDR3 sequence is 12 residues long. Looked up from germline, CDR1 is SGHTA and CDR2 is FQGNSA. This CDR3 reads CASSSRDREQFF.

This chain connects TRBV29-1 to TRBJ2-1. The CDR3 is 16 residues long. Germline assignment: CDR1 SQVTM and CDR2 ANQGSEA. The CDR3 here is CSVEPFSASGRPEQFF.

This chain uses TRBV6-5 with TRBJ2-1; TCRdb's D call, TRBD2, is unchecked because there is no DNA. This CDR3 has 14 amino acids. The germline V gene encodes CDR1 MNHEY and CDR2 SVGAGI. The CDR3 loop is CASSGGSPNNEQFF.

V is TRBV5-4 and J is TRBJ2-7; TCRdb lists TRBD1, though no DNA is available to test this call. Germline loops: CDR1 SGHNT, CDR2 YYREEE (reference sequence). The CDR3 covers 15 residues. The CDR3 here is CASSLVGTSNYEQYF.